A single sample gave rise to the 18 T cell receptor beta chains below, sequenced in a study of neoadjuvant anti-PD-1 for oral cavity cancer. The time point was: after neoadjuvant nivolumab, at surgical resection. TCRdb's table, derived via immunoSEQ multiplex PCR, lists solely in-frame clones and lacks some. The sample shows roughly 14,000 clones, 65% to 80% of them seen only once. This sample comprised PBMCs, obtained after nivolumab (anti-PD-1) treatment. These receptors came from a person aged 35-79 years with oral cavity squamous cell carcinoma.

This clone was seen a handful of times. The chain has TRBV10-2 and TRBJ1-5, with a tentative D call TRBD1 (5 bases). The CDR3 is 13 amino acids. Between the trimmed V and J ends, which lost 7 bases and 2 bases, there was a span of 9 bases. CDR1 and CDR2 (germline): WSHSY, SAAADI. This chain's CDR3 is CASTGRGNQPQHF. DNA of the CDR3: TGCGCCAGCACTGGCAGGGGCAATCAGCCCCAGCATTTT.

The chain is built from TRBV5-4 and TRBJ1-6, with TRBD1 as a possible D gene (6 bases). V gave up 3 bases and J gave up 5 bases, with 9 bases separating them. The CDR3 is made up of 14 amino acids. CDR1 is SGHNT, CDR2 YYREEE, per germline (reference sequence). CDR3 coding DNA: TGTGCCAGCAGCTCACAGGGTCATAATTCACCCCTCCACTTT. It is translated as CASSSQGHNSPLHF.

The chain links TRBV9 to TRBJ2-1; D is uncertain. This CDR3 spans 13 amino acids. V dropped 8 bases and J dropped 6 bases, with 15 bases sitting between them. Germline CDR1 SGDLS, CDR2 YYNGEE. CDR3 residues: CASSQLNSNEQFF. The CDR3 DNA reads TGTGCCAGTAGTCAACTAAACTCCAATGAGCAGTTCTTC.

This chain links TRBV6-5 with TRBJ1-5; D may be TRBD1 (5 bases). Germline V gene lookup returns CDR1 MNHEY and CDR2 SVGAGI. Trimming shortened V by 5 bases and J by 2 bases, and 7 bases separated the two germline ends. This CDR3 has 13 residues. In DNA form, the CDR3 reads TGTGCCAGCAGTCGGACACGCAATCAGCCCCAGCATTTT. The encoded protein is CASSRTRNQPQHF.

The rearrangement links TRBV6-6 to TRBJ2-1; 7 bases are shared with TRBD2. Losses at the gene ends were 6 bases for V and 3 bases for J; bases not matched to a gene: 8. Germline CDR1 reads MNHNY; CDR2 reads SVGAGI (reference sequence). The CDR3 has 15 amino acids. The CDR3 sequence is CASRGPGLNYNEQFF. CDR3 DNA sequence: TGTGCCAGCAGAGGGCCGGGACTAAACTACAATGAGCAGTTCTTC.

The chain carries TRBV27 and TRBJ2-7; 10 bases map to TRBD2. Germline lookup yields CDR1 MNHEY and CDR2 SMNVEV (reference sequence). The CDR3 length is 15 residues. J lost 6 bases, V lost 7 bases, and 12 bases had no gene match. CDR3 loop: CASKVSGRGPREQYF. The CDR3 DNA reads TGTGCCAGCAAGGTAAGCGGGAGGGGGCCTCGCGAGCAGTACTTC.

In this sample, this clone turned up a few times. This sequence joins TRBV4-2 and TRBJ1-2, with 9 bases aligning to TRBD1. The CDR3 sequence is 14 residues long. CDR1 and CDR2 (germline): LGHNA, YNFKEQ. The V segment lost 2 bases and the J segment 7 bases; nucleotides outside the gene matches: 5. DNA for the CDR3: TGTGCCAGCAGCCAATCCGACAGGGGGTCTGGCTACACCTTC. It codes for CASSQSDRGSGYTF.

The chain has TRBV19 and TRBJ1-6; D may be TRBD1 (5 bases). V was pared by 4 bases and J by 9 bases, with 16 bases between. The CDR3 sequence is 15 residues long. Germline assignment: CDR1 LNHDA and CDR2 SQIVND (reference sequence). The CDR3 DNA reads as TGTGCCAGTAGTACCCCGGGACGGGGACCTTCACCCCTCCACTTT. Its translation: CASSTPGRGPSPLHF.

The rearrangement uses TRBV30 and TRBJ2-1; 8 nucleotides match TRBD2. The V segment lost 3 bases and the J segment 4 bases; nucleotides outside the gene matches: 8. Germline assignment: CDR1 GTSNPN and CDR2 SVGIG (reference sequence). The CDR3 is made up of 15 amino acids. The CDR3 protein is CAWRSASGGYNEQFF. CDR3 coding DNA: TGTGCCTGGAGGAGTGCCAGCGGGGGATACAATGAGCAGTTCTTC.

This sequence joins TRBV6-6 and TRBJ2-1; 11 bases fit TRBD2. With 5 bases clipped from V and 3 bases from J, the junction kept 6 bases outside the gene matches. The length of the CDR3 is 16 residues. Looked up from germline, CDR1 is MNHNY and CDR2 is SVGAGI (reference sequence). The CDR3 nucleotides read TGTGCCAGCAGTACGGGACTAGCGGCCAACTACAATGAGCAGTTCTTC. Translated, it gives CASSTGLAANYNEQFF.

The V and J genes are TRBV11-3 and TRBJ2-1; 8 nucleotides align to TRBD2. Unmatched junction bases numbered 10, after V lost 5 bases and J lost 10 bases. The CDR3 length is 14 residues. Germline values: CDR1 SGHNT, CDR2 YENEEA. CDR3 protein: CASSLPVTSAEQFF. CDR3 in DNA: TGTGCCAGCAGCCTACCCGTGACTAGCGCAGAGCAGTTCTTC.

V and J are TRBV6-1 and TRBJ1-2; D unclear. Trimming took 1 base from V and 12 from J, leaving 15 bases between them. Germline V gives CDR1 MNHNS, CDR2 SASEGT. The CDR3 is 13 amino acids. The CDR3 DNA reads as TGTGCCAGCAGTGAAGAGGGCTTATCGAGGGACACCTTC. Its protein is CASSEEGLSRDTF.

The genes are TRBV6-5 and TRBJ2-3; a weak D match, TRBD2 (6 bases). CDR3 length equals 16 residues. The V end lost 2 bases, the J end lost 4 bases, and 16 bases lay between the germline ends. CDR1 is MNHEY and CDR2 is SVGAGI in the germline V gene. This CDR3 is CASSYGPTPGADTQYF. The CDR3 coding sequence is TGTGCCAGCAGTTACGGGCCAACTCCGGGGGCAGATACGCAGTATTTT.

This rearrangement joins TRBV10-3 to TRBJ1-1; D unclear. V lost 4 bases, J lost 1 base, and 7 bases lay in between. CDR3 length equals 13 residues. CDR1 is ENHRY and CDR2 is SYGVKD in the germline V gene. The CDR3 is CAISGYGNTEAFF. The CDR3 bases are TGTGCCATCAGTGGATACGGGAACACTGAAGCTTTCTTT.

For the CDR3, the DNA is TGTGCCAGCAGCCCGCGGACCGGAGATTACACAGATACGCAGTATTTT. Translating gives CASSPRTGDYTDTQYF. This sequence joins TRBV9 and TRBJ2-3, with unresolved D. The CDR3 is made up of 16 amino acids. The germline gives CDR1 SGDLS, CDR2 YYNGEE. The V end lost 4 bases, the J end lost 2 bases, and 17 bases lay between the germline ends.

This clone was counted only a few times. The chain carries TRBV18 and TRBJ1-5; possible D gene TRBD1, 6 bases. Trimming cost V 1 base and J 5 bases, with 12 bases left between them. Germline V lookup: CDR1 KGHSH, CDR2 LQKENI. This CDR3 contains 15 residues. The CDR3: CASSPQGKGDQPQHF. In nucleotides, the CDR3 is TGTGCCAGCTCACCACAGGGGAAGGGGGATCAGCCCCAGCATTTT.

The CDR3 bases are TGCGCCAGCAGCCAAGCCGGAGACACCTTCGGGGAGACCCAGTACTTC. Its translation is CASSQAGDTFGETQYF. The V gene is TRBV4-1, the J gene TRBJ2-5, with no clear D. V was cut by 1 base and J by 5 bases, with 17 bases left in between. Germline V gene sequence: CDR1 MGHRA, CDR2 YSYEKL. The CDR3 runs 16 residues.

Only a few counts were recorded for this clone. The chain has TRBV6-6 and TRBJ1-1; 7 bases match TRBD1. The CDR3 extends over 15 amino acids. The V and J ends lost 6 bases and 1 base, in that order; junction bases with no gene match: 8. Germline V gene data show CDR1 as MNHNY and CDR2 as SVGAGI (reference sequence). The DNA of the CDR3 is TGTGCCAGCAGACATCAGGACAGGAGGAACACTGAAGCTTTCTTT. This translates into CASRHQDRRNTEAFF.